Listed below are T cell receptor beta chains from one sample, sequenced in a study of T cells after yellow fever vaccination. TCRdb re-derived calls from the 5' RACE reads in MiXCR, one entry per CDR3 protein. This sample yields some 670,000 distinct CDR3 sequences, of which 10% to 15% are seen a single time; 14% to 15% belongs to the top ten. The sequencing here drew on PBMCs, taken on the day of the yellow fever booster vaccination. The receptors derive from a man aged 25-45 years who received the YFV17D yellow fever vaccine. CDR3s include the opening cysteine and the closing phenylalanine or tryptophan. A D gene is named only where the DNA matches it firmly. Some rows mark clone size as missing; the rest say once, few, many or name a class of expanded clone.

CASSPLAGSFSYNEQFF	TGTGCCAGCAGCCCTTTAGCGGGTAGTTTCTCCTACAATGAGCAGTTCTTC	TRBV7-3	17	TRBJ2-1	.	TRBD2
CASSLEGAFYGYTF	TGTGCCAGCAGCTTAGAGGGGGCGTTCTATGGCTACACCTTC	TRBV11-2	14	TRBJ1-2	.	.
CSSSPGLGLEQYF	TGCAGTTCCAGCCCGGGACTAGGTCTCGAGCAGTACTTC	TRBV20-1	13	TRBJ2-7	.	TRBD2
CASSPGFRGYLAKNIQYF	TGCGCCAGCAGCCCAGGATTCAGGGGATACCTAGCCAAAAACATTCAGTACTTC	TRBV4-3	18	TRBJ2-4	.	.
CSATGTFYEQYF	TGCAGTGCAACCGGGACCTTCTACGAGCAGTACTTC	TRBV20-1	12	TRBJ2-7	few	.
CASSQWADPYEQYF	TGTGCCAGCAGCCAATGGGCGGATCCCTACGAGCAGTACTTC	TRBV3-1	14	TRBJ2-7	.	.
CASTLTVSNTEAFF	TGTGCCAGCACCCTGACTGTTTCGAACACTGAAGCTTTCTTT	TRBV12-3/TRBV12-4	14	TRBJ1-1	few	.
CASSAGPGQPYTDTQYF	TGCGCCAGCAGCGCTGGACCGGGACAACCGTACACAGATACGCAGTATTTT	TRBV5-1	17	TRBJ2-3	.	.
CASSLLQPDTQYF	TGTGCCAGCAGTTTATTACAACCTGATACGCAGTATTTT	TRBV12-3/TRBV12-4	13	TRBJ2-3	few	.
CASITSGEIPGNEQFF	TGTGCCAGCATTACGAGTGGTGAGATACCTGGCAATGAGCAGTTCTTC	TRBV5-8	16	TRBJ2-1	.	.
CAISEGGEKLFF	TGTGCCATCAGTGAAGGGGGTGAAAAACTGTTTTTT	TRBV10-3	12	TRBJ1-4	.	.
CAWSGQGRYEQYF	TGTGCCTGGAGTGGACAGGGCCGCTACGAGCAGTACTTC	TRBV30	13	TRBJ2-7	.	TRBD1
CASGLGTQYF	TGTGCCAGCGGGCTGGGGACCCAGTACTTC	TRBV6-5	10	TRBJ2-5	.	.
CASSPEGPGLPYEQYF	TGTGCCAGCTCACCTGAGGGTCCGGGATTGCCTTACGAGCAGTACTTC	TRBV18	16	TRBJ2-7	.	.
CASSHSLAGYEQYF	TGTGCCAGCAGCCATAGCCTAGCGGGATACGAGCAGTACTTC	TRBV4-2	14	TRBJ2-7	few	TRBD2
CASSFWGGNEQFF	TGTGCCAGCAGTTTCTGGGGTGGGAATGAGCAGTTCTTC	TRBV27	13	TRBJ2-1	.	.
CASSYDIRTPSPDTQYF	TGTGCCAGCAGTTACGATATTCGGACCCCGAGCCCAGATACGCAGTATTTT	TRBV6-5	17	TRBJ2-3	few	.
CASSSQTGTSGPETQYF	TGTGCCAGCAGCTCCCAGACCGGGACTAGCGGGCCGGAGACCCAGTACTTC	TRBV9	17	TRBJ2-5	few	TRBD2
CAILPRGEETQYF	TGTGCCATCCTTCCGAGGGGCGAAGAGACCCAGTACTTC	TRBV7-8	13	TRBJ2-5	.	.
CASSSGGSTDTQYF	TGCGCCAGCAGCTCGGGCGGGAGCACAGATACGCAGTATTTT	TRBV5-1	14	TRBJ2-3	many	.
CASSWEQGNPYEQYF	TGTGCCAGCAGTTGGGAACAGGGGAACCCCTACGAGCAGTACTTC	TRBV12-3/TRBV12-4	15	TRBJ2-7	few	TRBD1
CSVHRDLNEQFF	TGCAGCGTGCACAGGGACCTTAATGAGCAGTTCTTC	TRBV29-1	12	TRBJ2-1	.	.
CASSDPGQGPHGYTF	TGTGCCAGCTCAGATCCGGGACAGGGGCCTCATGGCTACACCTTC	TRBV18	15	TRBJ1-2	.	TRBD1
CASSPTPDSLRSYEQYF	TGTGCCAGCAGTCCCACCCCCGACAGTTTAAGGTCCTACGAGCAGTACTTC	TRBV27	17	TRBJ2-7	.	.
CASSGVLHNEQFF	TGTGCCAGCAGTGGTGTACTCCACAATGAGCAGTTCTTC	TRBV12-3/TRBV12-4	13	TRBJ2-1	few	.
CAIQTGGAGDTQYF	TGTGCCATTCAGACAGGGGGCGCGGGAGATACGCAGTATTTT	TRBV10-3	14	TRBJ2-3	.	TRBD1
CASSFNRGPIGYTF	TGTGCCAGCAGTTTCAACCGGGGCCCTATAGGCTACACCTTC	TRBV12-3/TRBV12-4	14	TRBJ1-2	.	.
CASSTRDKNTEAFF	TGTGCCAGTAGTACCCGGGACAAGAACACTGAAGCTTTCTTT	TRBV19	14	TRBJ1-1	.	.
CASSPNTYEQYF	TGTGCCAGCAGCCCCAATACCTACGAGCAGTACTTC	TRBV5-6	12	TRBJ2-7	.	.
CARKQGGANVLTF	TGTGCCAGGAAACAAGGGGGGGCCAACGTCCTGACTTTC	TRBV5-8	13	TRBJ2-6	.	.
CATGHTRTLNTGELFF	TGTGCTACAGGGCATACCCGGACCTTGAACACCGGGGAGCTGTTTTTT	TRBV7-9	16	TRBJ2-2	.	.
CATYSGSLSYEQYF	TGTGCCACCTATAGCGGGAGCCTTTCGTACGAGCAGTACTTC	TRBV10-3	14	TRBJ2-7	few	TRBD2